This T cell receptor (beta chain) was sequenced during a study of blood T cells in healthy people across ages. Study-wide context: About one barcoded beta molecule per two T cells came from capture by template switching. Study observations and caveats: Getting older went along with TCR beta diversity per million T cells dropping roughly linearly. Not knowing donor CMV status may have confounded expanded clonotype changes.

A second PCR, run for about 7 to 11 cycles, used a sample-barcoded 5' primer plus a J-beta primer mix. MiXCR, run by TCRdb on the 5' RACE reads, gives a single entry per CDR3 protein. The top ten hold 15% of the sample, which has 710,000 or so distinct CDR3 sequences, approximately 29% seen once. Roughly 9.2 milliliters was the volume of peripheral blood drawn from each donor. A word on this clonotype: Its antigen is not identified.

This TCR was sampled from a woman of 80 years or more in good health. The specimen was blood.

CDR3 residues: CASSRRRAALGSPLHF. The CDR3 nucleotides are TGTGCCAGCAGCCGCCGTCGGGCGGCACTAGGTTCACCCCTCCACTTT. The chain employs TRBV11-2 and TRBJ1-6; D is uncertain. The V end lost 5 bases, the J end lost 9 bases, and 20 bases lay between the germline ends. The CDR3 sequence is 16 residues long. Germline V gene lookup returns CDR1 SGHAT and CDR2 FQNNGV.